Described below is a single T cell receptor (beta chain) sequence and its context. How the authors handled the data: Amplified reference gene primers provided the basis for estimating nucleated cell counts. Assay: immunoSEQ multiplex PCR; the TCRdb copy retains only in-frame clones and omits some. V and J calls plus clone size are reproduced from that table; the DNA served to infer D and trimming. This table has roughly 480,000 clones, 89% appearing once. It was during active infection that Seattle patients were enrolled and then longitudinally followed. The record originates from a study of blood T cell repertoires in COVID-19. Study-level information: The United States, Italy and Spain were the sources of the acute and convalescent COVID-19 samples. PBMCs, B-cell-depleted T cells, or T cells provided the cDNA or gDNA that made up the material.

This CDR3 is built from 15 residues. Germline V gives CDR1 LGHDT, CDR2 YNNKEL (reference sequence). V was clipped by 1 base and J by 10 bases; unmatched bases: 9. V gene TRBV3-1 (or the pseudogene TRBV3-2) combines with J gene TRBJ2-4; 8 bases map to TRBD1. This sequence was found in a man between 18 and 35 years old with COVID-19, enrolled during active disease. Sequencing was performed on peripheral blood. The CDR3, as DNA: TGTGCCAGCAGCCAAGTGGCGGGACAGGCCCCTATTCAGTACTTC. This translates into CASSQVAGQAPIQYF.